This TCR beta chain was observed in a study of T cell responses to AZD1222 COVID-19 vaccine. Whole-study results and caveats: The study found vaccine-associated CD4 TCRs spanning spike, dominant at 160-218 and 743-854. Nearly half of the spike-specific TCRs reportedly recognize variant regions that carry no mutations. Baseline testing showed seropositivity in only 6 or 7 AZD1222 recipients. Spike-specific TCR breadth and depth were elevated following two AZD1222 doses.

Clones were sequenced by immunoSEQ multiplex PCR, and TCRdb holds only the in-frame ones, with some missing. The sample yields some 150,000 clones, around 90% seen once. V lost 5 bases and J 5 bases, leaving 18 bases between the germline ends. Germline V gene data show CDR1 as SGHTA and CDR2 as FQGNSA. The CDR3 extends over 15 amino acids. The table lists this clone with a few counts. Its matching antigen is unknown. The V call is TRBV7-2, the J call TRBJ1-2; a possible D gene is TRBD1 (5 bases). This sample comprised peripheral blood, obtained on day 0 of AZD1222 vaccination. This TCR was recovered from an adult in good health. The CDR3 coding sequence is TGTGCCAGCAGCGCGTCCGGGACTGTCAATTATGGCTACACCTTC. This sequence encodes CASSASGTVNYGYTF.